Listed here are 27 T cell receptor beta chains from one sample, sequenced in a study of tumor-infiltrating lymphocytes in primary liver carcinoma. It was from approximately 22-30 mg of unsorted bulk tissue that RNA and DNA were co-extracted. Constant-region priming of approximately 0.55 ug total RNA yielded TCR beta cDNA. Slightly modified ARM-PCR served as the procedure for the TCR beta libraries. These libraries came from three rounds of nested multiplex PCR. The first two PCR rounds used TRBV1-TRBV30 primers with a Cbeta primer, roughly 10 cycles each. TCRdb redid the calling of the multiplex PCR reads with MiXCR, one entry per CDR3 protein. Here the sample spans about 75,000 distinct CDR3 sequences, under 75% being singletons. Input material: tumor-adjacent normal liver tissue. These TCRs come from a man aged 40-49 years with primary liver carcinoma and hepatitis B virus infection.

With regard to this clonotype: A junction end diverges from the germline sequence, so it may reflect a read error. V usage is TRBV11-2 and J usage is TRBJ2-1; D is unclear. The CDR3 is 14 residues long. CDR1 SGHAT and CDR2 FQNNGV come from the germline V gene. In DNA, the CDR3 is TGTGCCAGCTGCTTTTACCGGCAAGTTAGAGAGCAGTTCTTC. Translated, it gives CASCFYRQVREQFF.

Comment on this clonotype: An end of the junction differs from the germline gene, which may be a read error. The V and J genes are TRBV5-6 and TRBJ1-1; D gene unclear. CDR1 is SGHDT and CDR2 is YYEEEE in the germline V gene. The CDR3 is made up of 16 amino acids. The CDR3 loop reads CASSQNHPYGREEAFF. CDR3 bases: TGTGCCAGCAGTCAGAATCACCCATACGGACGGGAGGAAGCCTTCTTT.

On this clonotype itself: A read error may account for a junction end that differs from germline. The rearrangement links TRBV28 to TRBJ1-1; D call uncertain. The CDR3 has 13 amino acids. Germline values: CDR1 MDHEN, CDR2 SYDVKM. This CDR3 is CTSSLPVLTGAFF. DNA of the CDR3: TGTACCAGCAGTTTGCCTGTTCTCACTGGAGCTTTCTTT. The whole variable domain, remainder taken from reference TRBV28 and TRBJ1-1, is DVKVTQSSRYLVKRTGEKVFLECVQDMDHENMFWYRQDPGLGLRLIYFSYDVKMKEKGDIPEGYSVSREKKERFSLILESASTNQTSMYLCTSSLPVLTGAFFGQGTRLTVV.

This clonotype was counted once. The junction and the germline gene differ at one end; a read error may be behind it. The chain carries TRBV6-5 and TRBJ2-7, with TRBD1 identical over 7 bases. Germline V gene lookup returns CDR1 MNHEY and CDR2 SVGAGI. This CDR3 comprises 16 residues. CDR3 coding DNA: TGTGTCAGCACGCCCGGACAGGCAGTATCCTTTTACGAGCAGTACTTC. Its protein is CVSTPGQAVSFYEQYF.

This clonotype was counted a single time. One end of the junction fails to match germline, which may point to a read error. V is TRBV7-3 and J is TRBJ2-1; D might be TRBD2 (5 bases). The germline V gene encodes CDR1 SGHTA and CDR2 FQGTGA. The CDR3 length is 15 residues. The CDR3 sequence: CASSWGGSSYNEQLF. The CDR3 nucleotides are TGTGCCAGCAGCTGGGGTGGGAGCTCCTACAATGAGCAGCTCTTC. Together with reference TRBV7-3 and TRBJ2-1, the CDR3 gives the full variable domain: GAGVSQTPSNKVTEKGKYVELRCDPISGHTALYWYRQSLGQGPEFLIYFQGTGAADDSGLPNDRFFAVRPEGSVSTLKIQRTERGDSAVYLCASSWGGSSYNEQLFGPGTRLTVL.

The chain uses TRBV12-3 or TRBV12-4 and TRBJ2-1; D not certain. V was clipped by 4 bases and J by 8 bases, with 9 bases between them. The CDR3 has 12 amino acids. CDR3 sequence (DNA): TGTGCCAGCAGTTCGGGTCCCCATGAGCAGTTCTTC. This codes for CASSSGPHEQFF.

This clonotype occurred many times. The CDR3 nucleotides are TGCAGCGCCTTGGCTAGCGGATCCTACGAGCAGTACTTC. Its protein product is CSALASGSYEQYF. The rearrangement links TRBV29-1 to TRBJ2-7, with 7 bases aligning to TRBD2. Trimming cost V 7 bases and J 1 base; bases outside gene matches: 7. This CDR3 spans 13 amino acids. Germline CDR1 is SQVTM and CDR2 is ANQGSEA.

To note about this clonotype: Compared with germline, one end of the junction differs, possibly owing to a read error. V is TRBV6-5 and J is TRBJ2-1; 7 nucleotides align to TRBD2. The CDR3 has 15 amino acids. Germline V CDR1 and CDR2: MNHEY, SVGAGI. This CDR3 reads CASSPGLLTRNEQFF. The CDR3 DNA follows: TGTGCCAGCAGTCCGGGACTACTAACACGTAATGAGCAATTCTTC.

With respect to this clonotype: One junction end disagrees with the germline gene, perhaps due to a read error. The V and J genes are TRBV5-1 and TRBJ2-7; D might be TRBD1 (6 bases). The CDR3 sequence is 13 residues long. Germline values: CDR1 SGHRS, CDR2 YFSETQ. The CDR3 sequence: CTSSSDRSYEQYF. The CDR3 DNA is TGCACCAGCAGCTCCGACAGGTCCTACGAGCAGTACTTC.

Concerning this clonotype: An end of the junction differs from the germline gene, which may be a read error. The chain combines TRBV11-2 with TRBJ2-7; a possible D gene is TRBD2 (5 bases). This CDR3 has 14 residues. CDR1 and CDR2 (germline): SGHAT, FQNNGV. CDR3 region: CACSLGTADYEQHF. The CDR3 region has the DNA TGTGCCTGCAGCTTAGGTACAGCCGACTACGAGCAGCACTTC.

The rearrangement links TRBV5-1 to TRBJ2-7; 10 nucleotides match TRBD2. There are 15 residues in the CDR3. Trimming cost V 3 bases and J 7 bases; bases outside gene matches: 10. Germline CDR1 and CDR2: SGHRS and YFSETQ. The CDR3 loop reads CASSSGLARVQEQYF. For the CDR3, the DNA is TGCGCCAGCAGCTCGGGACTAGCGAGAGTACAGGAGCAGTACTTC.

With respect to this clonotype: The conserved phenylalanine or tryptophan is not found at the CDR3 terminus, so this likely reflects a read error. No DNA is shown, since the ends of the CDR3 on it are uncertain; the CDR3 is the one TCRdb lists. This rearrangement joins TRBV10-3 to TRBJ1-1; TRBD1 reflects the table's D call only, with no check against the DNA. Inclusive of both ends, the CDR3 amounts to 13 amino acids. CDR1 ENHRY and CDR2 SYGVKD come from the germline V gene. CDR3 amino acids: CAIKAGENTETFL.

The rearrangement uses TRBV4-2 and TRBJ2-2; possibly TRBD2 for D (5 bases). Per germline, CDR1 LGHNA and CDR2 YNFKEQ. Deletions cut 1 base from V and 1 base from J, with 10 bases between. This CDR3 has 16 amino acids. The CDR3 DNA is TGTGCCAGCAGCCAAGGCCTGGCGGGGAACACCGGGGAGCTGTTTTTT. As protein: CASSQGLAGNTGELFF.

The J gene is TRBJ1-6, the V gene TRBV6-6; D is unclear. Germline lookup yields CDR1 MNHNY and CDR2 SVGAGI (reference sequence). V lost 9 bases and J 13 bases, leaving 19 bases between the germline ends. The length of the CDR3 is 13 residues. The CDR3 loop reads CARGADRQRPLHF. The CDR3 coding sequence is TGTGCCAGAGGTGCGGACCGGCAAAGGCCCCTCCACTTT.

V gene TRBV11-3 combines with J gene TRBJ2-3; 10 bases line up with TRBD2. This CDR3 region has 15 residues. CDR1 is SGHNT, CDR2 YENEEA, per germline. The junction had 6 bases not matched to a gene; V was cut back by 3 bases and J by 6 bases. CDR3 protein: CASSFSGRRMDTQYF. Here the CDR3 DNA reads TGTGCCAGCAGCTTTAGCGGGAGGCGGATGGATACGCAGTATTTT.

The V and J genes are TRBV5-1 and TRBJ2-1, with a possible D match to TRBD2 (5 bases). Germline V lookup: CDR1 SGHRS, CDR2 YFSETQ. V was cut by 4 bases and J by 9 bases, with 17 bases left in between. The CDR3 sequence is 14 residues long. CDR3 sequence reads: CASSIEGAAPEQFF. CDR3 DNA sequence: TGCGCCAGCAGCATTGAGGGCGCGGCACCTGAGCAGTTCTTC.

This chain joins TRBV11-2 and TRBJ2-7; a weak D match, TRBD2 (5 bases). Per germline, CDR1 SGHAT and CDR2 FQNNGV. The V and J ends lost 5 bases and 4 bases respectively, with 18 bases between them. The CDR3 length is 15 residues. This chain's CDR3 is CASSPSWLAEYEQYF. CDR3 in DNA: TGTGCCAGCAGCCCGTCGTGGCTAGCAGAGTACGAGCAGTACTTC.

Details on this clonotype: It is likely a read error, because the conserved phenylalanine at the end of the CDR3 is missing. CDR3 residues: CASSLGIAPTNENLFL. CDR3 nucleotide sequence: TGTGCCAGCAGCCTCGGCATAGCTCCAACTAATGAAAACCTGTTTCTT. The chain has TRBV11-2 and TRBJ1-4; D gene unclear. CDR1 and CDR2 from the germline V gene are SGHAT and FQNNGV. The CDR3 spans 16 residues.

This clonotype was recorded a few times. This chain links TRBV4-3 with TRBJ2-7; the D gene is possibly TRBD2 (6 bases). The V end was cut by 9 bases, the J end by 5 bases, with 23 bases between. CDR3 length: 15 residues. Germline values: CDR1 LGHNA, CDR2 YSLEER. The chain's CDR3 is CASGQELAGGHEQYF. The CDR3 nucleotides read TGCGCCAGTGGCCAGGAGCTAGCAGGAGGGCACGAGCAGTACTTC.

Notes on this clonotype: Mismatch with germline at one junction end may stem from a read error. Here the CDR3 reads CVSSLVRFGELYF. The CDR3 nucleotides read TGTGTCAGCAGTTTAGTACGTTTCGGGGAGCTGTATTTT. This chain connects TRBV11-1 to TRBJ2-2; D possibly corresponds to TRBD2 (5 bases). This CDR3 contains 13 residues. Germline V gene data show CDR1 as SGHAT and CDR2 as FQDESV (reference sequence).

The CDR3 protein is CASSKGTDTGELFF. The CDR3 DNA is TGTGCCAGCAGCAAGGGAACAGACACCGGGGAGCTGTTTTTT. The chain has TRBV25-1 and TRBJ2-2; D is unclear. Trimming removed 6 bases from V and 3 bases from J, with 11 bases in between. There are 14 residues in the CDR3. The germline CDR1 and CDR2 sequences are MGHDK and SYGVNS.

Note on this clonotype: This likely comes from a read error, as the CDR3 has no conserved phenylalanine or tryptophan at its end. The DNA is left out, because the CDR3 cannot be placed on it with certainty; the CDR3 is given as TCRdb lists it. This chain connects TRBV5-5 to TRBJ2-3; TRBD2, the table's D call, was not compared with the DNA. Germline CDR1 is SGHKS and CDR2 is YYEKEE (reference sequence). The CDR3 region is 14 residues in length, termini included. CDR3 amino acids: CASSLGTYTDTRYY.

A note on this clonotype: One base away lies a much larger clone, so this may be a sequencing read error. V is TRBV11-2 and J is TRBJ2-1; 7 bases are a match to TRBD2. Germline V CDR1 and CDR2: SGHAT, FQNNGV. The CDR3 sequence is 12 residues long. The CDR3 DNA sequence: TGTGCCGGGGGGGGAGTATCCAATGAGCTGTTCTTC. It specifies CAGGGVSNELFF.

Turning to this clonotype: Since a much larger clone is just one base distant, this may be a read error. The V gene is TRBV6-5, the J gene TRBJ2-7; D uncertain. The CDR3 has 13 residues. Trimming took 5 bases from V and 3 from J, leaving 11 bases between them. The germline V gene has CDR1 MNHEY and CDR2 SVGAGI. CDR3 nucleotide sequence: TGTGCCAGCAGTAAATGGGTTTTCTACGAGCAGTACTTC. Protein product: CASSKWVFYEQYF.

A word on this clonotype: This may be a read error: a much more frequent sequence differs by one nucleotide. This rearrangement joins TRBV11-2 to TRBJ2-1; the match to TRBD1 covers 11 bases. The CDR3 is 16 amino acids. Germline V CDR1 and CDR2: SGHAT, FQNNGV. The CDR3 DNA follows: TGTACCAGCAGCCAACCCTCGGGACAGGGGGGTTCTGAGCAGTTCTTC. This translates into CTSSQPSGQGGSEQFF.

This clonotype appeared a single time. One end of the junction fails to match germline, which may point to a read error. The V gene is TRBV29-1, the J gene TRBJ2-4; a weak D match, TRBD2 (6 bases). CDR1 and CDR2 from the germline V gene are SQVTM and ANQGSEA. CDR3 length: 12 amino acids. CDR3 sequence (DNA): TGCGGCGTAATTCACTGGCGGGGCATTCAGTACTTT. This translates into CGVIHWRGIQYF.

CDR3 residues: CSVWTAQSSYEQYF. The CDR3 bases are TGCAGCGTATGGACAGCCCAAAGCTCCTACGAGCAGTACTTC. V usage is TRBV29-1 and J usage is TRBJ2-7; possible D gene TRBD1, 6 bases. This CDR3 has 14 residues. Germline CDR1 and CDR2: SQVTM and ANQGSEA. Trimming removed 6 bases at V and 0 bases at J, with 15 bases between.